This passage covers 30 T cell receptor beta chains from one sample sequenced in a study of blood T cell repertoires in COVID-19 (dated by TCRdb to the early 2020s). The library was made by the immunoSEQ multiplex PCR assay. TCRdb re-hosts the immuneACCESS table, in-frame sequences only. Its copies lack some clones; in the studies checked, an unresolved V gene accounts for under half of them, and the cause for the rest is not known. This sample is represented by fewer than 250,000 clones; around four fifths of them were singletons. The top ten constitute about 1.9% of the sample. What was sequenced was peripheral blood. Receptor source: a woman aged 80 or older with acute or convalescent COVID-19.

The chain joins TRBV28 to TRBJ1-4; 9 nucleotides align to TRBD1. In germline, CDR1 is MDHEN, CDR2 SYDVKM. J gave up 7 bases and V 3 bases, and 3 bases lay outside the gene matches. The CDR3 has 14 residues. CDR3 nucleotides: TGTGCCAGCAGTTTTAGGGACAGGGCTGAAAAACTGTTTTTT. Residues: CASSFRDRAEKLFF.

The rearrangement uses TRBV5-6 and TRBJ2-5, with 8 bases fitting TRBD1. The CDR3 consists of 16 residues. Germline loops: CDR1 SGHDT, CDR2 YYEEEE. V dropped 3 bases and J dropped 2; count of bases not matched to a gene: 9. The CDR3 loop reads CASSSTLTGVQETQYF. The CDR3 coding sequence is TGTGCCAGCAGCTCGACACTGACAGGGGTACAAGAGACCCAGTACTTC.

This clone has only one observation. The rearrangement joins TRBV27 to TRBJ1-5, with 8 positions matching TRBD1. Germline trimming cut 5 bases from V and 8 bases from J; bases unmatched to any gene: 11. Germline V lookup: CDR1 MNHEY, CDR2 SMNVEV (reference sequence). CDR3 length equals 15 residues. For the CDR3, the DNA is TGTGCCAGCAGTCCCGTCGGACAGGGAGGAAAGCCCCAGCATTTT. Protein: CASSPVGQGGKPQHF.

The chain recombines TRBV28 with TRBJ2-5, with 8 bases aligning to TRBD2. The CDR3 consists of 15 residues. Germline assignment: CDR1 MDHEN and CDR2 SYDVKM. Trimming removed 2 bases from V and 4 bases from J; junction bases left unmatched: 6. This CDR3 is CASSLPGGPRETQYF. In DNA form, the CDR3 reads TGTGCCAGCAGTTTACCGGGAGGGCCCAGAGAGACCCAGTACTTC.

The chain is built from TRBV4-3 and TRBJ1-3; 7 bases agree with TRBD1. V lost 3 bases, J lost 1 base, and 3 bases stayed unmatched. In germline, CDR1 is LGHNA, CDR2 YSLEER. The length of the CDR3 is 15 residues. The CDR3 region has the DNA TGCGCCAGCAGCCATCTCAGGGGGTCTGGAAACACCATATATTTT. The encoded protein is CASSHLRGSGNTIYF.

The chain couples TRBV12-3 or TRBV12-4 to TRBJ2-7; TRBD1 agrees at 8 bases. The CDR3 consists of 13 residues. V shed 3 bases, J shed 2 bases, and the junction held 0 bases outside the gene matches. CDR3 sequence: CASSLDRAYEQYF. CDR3 nucleotides: TGTGCCAGCAGTTTGGACAGGGCCTACGAGCAGTACTTC.

This clone was recorded a few times. The chain combines TRBV5-4 with TRBJ2-3; 7 nucleotides line up with TRBD2. This CDR3 comprises 13 residues. The trim removed 2 bases at V and 6 bases at J, leaving 3 bases unmatched. Germline loops: CDR1 SGHNT, CDR2 YYREEE (reference sequence). The CDR3 region is CASSFAGEDTQYF. CDR3 nucleotides: TGTGCCAGCAGCTTCGCGGGAGAGGATACGCAGTATTTT.

The rearrangement joins TRBV13 to TRBJ2-3, with D possibly being TRBD2 (5 bases). CDR1 is PRHDT and CDR2 is FYEKMQ in the germline V gene (reference sequence). The CDR3 runs 14 residues. The germline V and J ends were trimmed by 8 bases and 2 bases, with 14 bases remaining between them. The CDR3 here is CASDRTGDTDTQYF. CDR3 nucleotide sequence: TGTGCCAGCGATAGGACTGGGGACACAGATACGCAGTATTTT.

The V call is TRBV5-4, the J call TRBJ2-2; 8 bases fit TRBD1. The V and J ends lost 4 bases and 6 bases, in that order; junction bases with no gene match: 8. The CDR3 loop spans 15 amino acids. Germline V gene lookup returns CDR1 SGHNT and CDR2 YYREEE (reference sequence). CDR3 loop: CASSPTGVKPGELFF. The CDR3 DNA is TGTGCCAGCAGCCCGACAGGGGTGAAGCCCGGGGAGCTGTTTTTT.

This chain joins TRBV7-9 and TRBJ1-4; 7 bases are shared with TRBD1. The CDR3 is made up of 14 amino acids. Germline CDR1 reads SEHNR; CDR2 reads FQNEAQ (reference sequence). The V and J ends lost 5 bases and 7 bases, in that order; junction bases with no gene match: 7. For the CDR3, the DNA is TGTGCCAGCAGCCAAGGGGGACAGAGTGAAAAACTGTTTTTT. This gives the protein CASSQGGQSEKLFF. The full variable domain, completed using reference TRBV7-9 and TRBJ1-4, is DTGVSQNPRHKITKRGQNVTFRCDPISEHNRLYWYRQTLGQGPEFLTYFQNEAQLEKSRLLSDRFSAERPKGSFSTLEIQRTEQGDSAMYLCASSQGGQSEKLFFGSGTQLSVL.

The chain employs TRBV20-1 and TRBJ2-1; 9 nucleotides line up with TRBD2. Germline-derived CDR1 and CDR2 are DFQATT and SNEGSKA (reference sequence). Trimming removed 3 bases from V and 1 base from J; junction bases left unmatched: 4. The CDR3 contains 15 residues. The CDR3 region is CSASPSGVSYNEQFF. The CDR3 nucleotides are TGCAGTGCTAGTCCTAGCGGGGTGTCCTACAATGAGCAGTTCTTC.

The chain uses TRBV5-4 and TRBJ2-3; possible D gene TRBD2, 6 bases. The CDR3 loop spans 15 amino acids. Trimming left V 4 bases short and J 1 base short, with 13 bases between. Germline-derived CDR1 and CDR2 are SGHNT and YYREEE (reference sequence). CDR3 protein: CASSRGRMGTDTQYF. As DNA, the CDR3 is TGTGCCAGCAGCCGAGGGAGGATGGGCACAGATACGCAGTATTTT. The full variable domain, with the rest looked up from reference TRBV5-4 and TRBJ2-3, is ETGVTQSPTHLIKTRGQQVTLRCSSQSGHNTVSWYQQALGQGPQFIFQYYREEENGRGNFPPRFSGLQFPNYSSELNVNALELDDSALYLCASSRGRMGTDTQYFGPGTRLTVL.

This clone was detected only a few times. The chain uses TRBV19 and TRBJ1-5; the match to TRBD1 covers 8 bases. V trimming: 5 bases; J trimming: 3 bases; junction bases outside the gene matches: 6. Germline V lookup: CDR1 LNHDA, CDR2 SQIVND (reference sequence). The CDR3 has 15 residues. CDR3 in DNA: TGTGCCAGTAGTCCCCGGACAGGGAACAATCAGCCCCAGCATTTT. Residues: CASSPRTGNNQPQHF. The variable domain in full, with the rest retrieved from reference TRBV19 and TRBJ1-5, is DGGITQSPKYLFRKEGQNVTLSCEQNLNHDAMYWYRQDPGQGLRLIYYSQIVNDFQKGDIAEGYSVSREKKESFPLTVTSAQKNPTAFYLCASSPRTGNNQPQHFGDGTRLSIL.

This clone appeared once. The chain links TRBV9 to TRBJ1-5; the match to TRBD1 covers 7 bases. The V gene end was trimmed by 4 bases and the J gene end by 0 bases; junction bases not matched to a gene: 4. The CDR3 has 15 residues. Per germline, CDR1 SGDLS and CDR2 YYNGEE. The CDR3 loop is CASSPTGNSNQPQHF. The CDR3, as DNA: TGTGCCAGCAGCCCGACAGGGAATAGCAATCAGCCCCAGCATTTT.

This sequence joins TRBV28 and TRBJ2-1; 7 bases map to TRBD2. The germline gives CDR1 MDHEN, CDR2 SYDVKM. With 4 bases clipped from V and 4 bases from J, the junction kept 7 bases outside the gene matches. The CDR3 is made up of 15 amino acids. CDR3 loop: CASSYQRGQYNEQFF. In DNA, the CDR3 is TGTGCCAGCAGTTACCAGCGGGGTCAGTACAATGAGCAGTTCTTC. Based on the CDR3 plus reference TRBV28 and TRBJ2-1, the full variable domain is DVKVTQSSRYLVKRTGEKVFLECVQDMDHENMFWYRQDPGLGLRLIYFSYDVKMKEKGDIPEGYSVSREKKERFSLILESASTNQTSMYLCASSYQRGQYNEQFFGPGTRLTVL.

This chain's CDR3 is CASRDRAAVGNSPLHF. In nucleotides, the CDR3 is TGTGCCAGTAGGGACAGAGCGGCAGTAGGCAATTCACCCCTCCACTTT. The chain carries TRBV19 and TRBJ1-6; D is possibly TRBD1 (6 bases). This CDR3 contains 16 residues. Looked up from germline, CDR1 is LNHDA and CDR2 is SQIVND (reference sequence). Trimming pared 6 bases from V and 7 bases from J, leaving 19 bases between.

This sequence joins TRBV7-3 and TRBJ2-2; 14 bases are shared with TRBD2. CDR3 size: 18 residues. CDR1 and CDR2 from the germline V gene are SGHTA and FQGTGA. The V and J ends lost 2 bases and 5 bases, in that order; junction bases with no gene match: 7. This CDR3 reads CASSLSGTSGSGTGELFF. The DNA for the CDR3 is TGTGCCAGCAGCTTATCCGGGACTAGCGGGAGCGGGACCGGGGAGCTGTTTTTT.

CDR3 region: CASSRYRGLYNEQFF. DNA for the CDR3: TGTGCCAGCAGCCGCTACAGGGGGCTTTACAATGAGCAGTTCTTC. V usage is TRBV27 and J usage is TRBJ2-1; TRBD1 matches 9 bases. V was clipped by 6 bases and J by 4 bases; unmatched bases: 7. The germline V gene has CDR1 MNHEY and CDR2 SMNVEV (reference sequence). This CDR3 has 15 residues.

This chain joins TRBV9 and TRBJ1-1, with no clear D. Germline-derived CDR1 and CDR2 are SGDLS and YYNGEE. CDR3 length: 13 amino acids. V was cut by 3 bases and J by 1 base, with 7 bases left in between. This CDR3 reads CASSAHTNTEAFF. CDR3 coding DNA: TGTGCCAGCAGCGCCCACACGAACACTGAAGCTTTCTTT. The whole variable domain, filled in from reference TRBV9 and TRBJ1-1, reads DSGVTQTPKHLITATGQRVTLRCSPRSGDLSVYWYQQSLDQGLQFLIQYYNGEERAKGNILERFSAQQFPDLHSELNLSSLELGDSALYFCASSAHTNTEAFFGQGTRLTVV.

The CDR3: CASSTETVMNTEAFF. The CDR3 DNA is TGCGCCAGCAGTACTGAGACTGTAATGAACACTGAAGCTTTCTTT. V and J are TRBV5-1 and TRBJ1-1; no reliable D call. This CDR3 has 15 residues. Germline loops: CDR1 SGHRS, CDR2 YFSETQ. Trimming left V 5 bases short and J 0 bases short, with 14 bases between. Drawing the rest from reference TRBV5-1 and TRBJ1-1, the complete variable domain is KAGVTQTPRYLIKTRGQQVTLSCSPISGHRSVSWYQQTPGQGLQFLFEYFSETQRNKGNFPGRFSGRQFSNSRSEMNVSTLELGDSALYLCASSTETVMNTEAFFGQGTRLTVV.

The DNA for the CDR3 is TGTGCCAGCAGCCCTAGAAGGTTGCGGGAGAGCTACGAGCAGTACTTC. Translated: CASSPRRLRESYEQYF. This chain links TRBV7-2 with TRBJ2-7; 7 nucleotides agree with TRBD2. The CDR3 consists of 16 residues. CDR1 and CDR2 (germline): SGHTA, FQGNSA. Losses at the gene ends were 5 bases for V and 3 bases for J; bases not matched to a gene: 13.

The rearrangement uses TRBV7-2 and TRBJ1-1; a weak D match, TRBD1 (6 bases). Germline assignment: CDR1 SGHTA and CDR2 FQGNSA. Trimming removed 4 bases from V and 9 bases from J, with 18 bases in between. This CDR3 contains 14 residues. The CDR3 nucleotides are TGTGCCAGCAGCTCGACAGGACTCGGAGGCAAAGCTTTCTTT. This encodes CASSSTGLGGKAFF. Combining the CDR3 with reference TRBV7-2 and TRBJ1-1 gives the whole variable domain GAGVSQSPSNKVTEKGKDVELRCDPISGHTALYWYRQSLGQGLEFLIYFQGNSAPDKSGLPSDRFSAERTGGSVSTLTIQRTQQEDSAVYLCASSSTGLGGKAFFGQGTRLTVV.

CDR3 sequence reads: CASSYTVNTEAFF. The CDR3 DNA is TGTGCCAGTTCCTATACAGTGAACACTGAAGCTTTCTTT. The rearrangement links TRBV19 to TRBJ1-1; no definite D call. The ends were cut back, 8 bases at V and 0 bases at J, with 10 bases in the middle. The CDR3 has 13 amino acids. From germline, CDR1 is LNHDA and CDR2 SQIVND (reference sequence). Full variable domain (rest looked up from reference TRBV19 and TRBJ1-1): DGGITQSPKYLFRKEGQNVTLSCEQNLNHDAMYWYRQDPGQGLRLIYYSQIVNDFQKGDIAEGYSVSREKKESFPLTVTSAQKNPTAFYLCASSYTVNTEAFFGQGTRLTVV.

V gene TRBV2 combines with J gene TRBJ1-2; perhaps TRBD1 as D (6 bases). The CDR3 has 13 residues. The germline CDR1 and CDR2 sequences are SNHLY and FYNNEI. V lost 5 bases, J lost 4 bases, and 11 bases lay in between. This CDR3 reads CASSPGVSYGYTF. The DNA for the CDR3 is TGTGCCAGCAGTCCAGGGGTGAGCTATGGCTACACCTTC.

The V call is TRBV28, the J call TRBJ1-2, with 10 bases matching TRBD1. Germline V lookup: CDR1 MDHEN, CDR2 SYDVKM. The CDR3 has 12 amino acids. J lost 7 bases, V lost 10 bases, and 6 bases had no gene match. CDR3 residues: CATGTGERGYTF. Written as DNA, the CDR3 is TGTGCCACTGGGACAGGGGAGCGTGGCTACACCTTC.

This clone has just one count. The J gene is TRBJ2-7, the V gene TRBV3-1 (or the pseudogene TRBV3-2), with D tentatively TRBD2 (5 bases). CDR1 and CDR2 (germline): LGHDT, YNNKEL (reference sequence). Trimming shortened V by 0 bases and J by 2 bases, and 14 bases separated the two germline ends. This CDR3 has 16 residues. CDR3 residues: CASSQDREGKTYEQYF. As DNA, the CDR3 is TGTGCCAGCAGCCAAGATCGGGAAGGGAAAACCTACGAGCAGTACTTC.

The rearrangement joins TRBV2 to TRBJ2-1, with TRBD2 matching over 10 bases. The CDR3 has 15 amino acids. Germline CDR1 SNHLY, CDR2 FYNNEI. With 7 bases clipped from V and 2 bases from J, the junction kept 5 bases outside the gene matches. This CDR3 is CASTVAGGTYNEQFF. The CDR3 bases are TGTGCCAGCACCGTAGCGGGGGGAACCTACAATGAGCAGTTCTTC.

The chain carries TRBV7-8 and TRBJ1-6; 8 bases fit TRBD1. Germline-derived CDR1 and CDR2 are SGHVS and FQNEAQ. The CDR3 spans 15 residues. V lost 1 base and J lost 10; bases outside the gene matches: 6. The CDR3 spells CASSLVTGAGSPLHF. The CDR3 nucleotides are TGTGCCAGCAGCTTAGTGACAGGGGCCGGGTCACCCCTCCACTTT. Drawing the rest from reference TRBV7-8 and TRBJ1-6, the complete variable domain is GAGVSQSPRYKVAKRGQDVALRCDPISGHVSLFWYQQALGQGPEFLTYFQNEAQLDKSGLPSDRFFAERPEGSVSTLKIQRTQQEDSAVYLCASSLVTGAGSPLHFGNGTRLTVT.

The chain has TRBV2 and TRBJ2-1, with D unresolved. Germline V CDR1 and CDR2: SNHLY, FYNNEI. Deletions cut 4 bases from V and 4 bases from J, with 8 bases between. This CDR3 has 13 amino acids. The CDR3 DNA follows: TGTGCCAGCAGTGTTGCTAGTTACAATGAGCAGTTCTTC. It yields the protein CASSVASYNEQFF.

This clone was seen only once. The same CDR3 also results from other DNA sequences found in this sample. The gene calls are TRBV7-2 and TRBJ2-5; 8 bases agree with TRBD1. J gave up 4 bases and V 5 bases, and 6 bases lay outside the gene matches. Per germline, CDR1 SGHTA and CDR2 FQGNSA. The length of the CDR3 is 14 residues. Here the CDR3 reads CASSSDRGGETQYF. The CDR3 bases are TGTGCCAGCAGCAGCGACAGGGGAGGAGAGACCCAGTACTTC.